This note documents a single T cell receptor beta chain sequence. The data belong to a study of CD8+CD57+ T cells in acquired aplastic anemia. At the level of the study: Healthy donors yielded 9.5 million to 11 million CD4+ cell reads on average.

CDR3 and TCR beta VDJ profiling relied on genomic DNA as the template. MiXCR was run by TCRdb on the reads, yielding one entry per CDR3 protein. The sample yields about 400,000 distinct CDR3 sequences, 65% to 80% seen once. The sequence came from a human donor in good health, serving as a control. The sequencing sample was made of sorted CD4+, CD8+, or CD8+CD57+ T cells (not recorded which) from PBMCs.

DNA of the CDR3: TGCGCCAGCAGCTTGGCAGGGGTCTTAACTAATGAAAAACTGTTTTTT. Its translation is CASSLAGVLTNEKLFF. V usage is TRBV5-1 and J usage is TRBJ1-4; a weak D match, TRBD1 (6 bases). Germline lookup yields CDR1 SGHRS and CDR2 YFSETQ. The CDR3 consists of 16 residues. Between the trimmed V and J ends, which lost 0 bases and 1 base, there was a span of 10 bases.